This T cell receptor (beta chain) came from a study of blood T cell repertoires in COVID-19. Whole-study context: PBMCs, B-cell-depleted T cells, or T cells provided the cDNA or gDNA that made up the material.

Here immunoSEQ multiplex PCR was the method, and the copy in TCRdb shows in-frame clones only, minus some. The sample holds 100,000 to 150,000 clones, about four fifths seen once. Germline V CDR1 and CDR2: SGHRS, YFSETQ. With 0 bases removed from V and 2 bases from J, the gap between germline ends came to 12 bases. This CDR3 spans 15 amino acids. This TCR came from a man between 65 and 85 years old with acute or convalescent COVID-19. The V gene is TRBV5-1, the J gene TRBJ2-7; possible D gene TRBD2, 6 bases. The specimen sequenced was peripheral blood. This CDR3 is CASSLAGTVPYEQYF. DNA for the CDR3: TGCGCCAGCAGCTTGGCCGGGACTGTTCCCTACGAGCAGTACTTC.